The T cell receptor beta chain described here comes from a study of blood T cell repertoires in COVID-19. Study details: Sites in the United States, Italy and Spain provided acute and convalescent COVID-19 samples. PBMCs, B-cell-depleted T cells, or T cells were the source of the cDNA or gDNA that made up the material.

Assay: immunoSEQ multiplex PCR; the TCRdb copy retains only in-frame clones and omits some. Of roughly 140,000 clones in the sample, 82% are singletons; the top ten hold less than 5%. V lost 0 bases, J lost 5 bases, and 7 bases lay in between. This CDR3 has 13 residues. CDR1 and CDR2 from the germline V gene are SGHAT and FQNNGV. Sequences were obtained from peripheral blood. The gene calls are TRBV11-2 and TRBJ1-2; D remains ambiguous. The source is an elderly woman with acute or convalescent COVID-19. The DNA of the CDR3 is TGTGCCAGCAGCTTAGACAGATCATATGGCTACACCTTC. Translating it yields CASSLDRSYGYTF. Looking up the rest from reference TRBV11-2 and TRBJ1-2 gives the full variable domain: EAGVAQSPRYKIIEKRQSVAFWCNPISGHATLYWYQQILGQGPKLLIQFQNNGVVDDSQLPKDRFSAERLKGVDSTLKIQPAKLEDSAVYLCASSLDRSYGYTFGSGTRLTVV.